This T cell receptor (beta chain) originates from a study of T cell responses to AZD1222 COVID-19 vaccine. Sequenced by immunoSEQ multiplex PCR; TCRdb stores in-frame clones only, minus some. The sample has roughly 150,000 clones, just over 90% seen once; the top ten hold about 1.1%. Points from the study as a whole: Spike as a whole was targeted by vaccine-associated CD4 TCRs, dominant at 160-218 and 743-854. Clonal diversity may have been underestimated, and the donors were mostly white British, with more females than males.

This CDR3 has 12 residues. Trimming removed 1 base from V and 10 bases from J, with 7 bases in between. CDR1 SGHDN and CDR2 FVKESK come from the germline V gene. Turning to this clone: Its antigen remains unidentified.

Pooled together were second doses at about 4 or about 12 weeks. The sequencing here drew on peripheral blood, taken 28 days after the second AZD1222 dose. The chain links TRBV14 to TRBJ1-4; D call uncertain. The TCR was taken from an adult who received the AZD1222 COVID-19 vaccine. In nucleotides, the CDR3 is TGTGCCAGCAGCCAAGGAAGTGGAAAACTGTTTTTT. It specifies CASSQGSGKLFF.